This TCR beta chain appears in the sequencing data of a study of PD-1 blockade in classical Hodgkin lymphoma. General study findings and limits: Reasons behind the repertoire differences stay unclear, perhaps disease activity or earlier therapy. Newly diagnosed and completely responding patients shared comparable baseline diversity. Relapsed/refractory patients reportedly had lower baseline diversity than newly diagnosed patients.

This clone appeared a few times. The antigen is not known. Produced via immunoSEQ multiplex PCR; TCRdb's table is partial and in-frame only. The sample contains approximately 52,000 clones, approximately 86% of which appear only once. The time point denotes: cycle 4 day 1 (C4D1), after about 6 weeks of nivolumab. Brentuximab vedotin exposure varied among the patients, all of whom had relapsed after autologous stem cell transplantation. Reported best responses ranged across complete response, partial response or progressive disease. This clonotype was sampled from a human donor with classical Hodgkin lymphoma. The material sequenced was peripheral blood mononuclear cells (PBMCs), taken before the fourth cycle of nivolumab.

The CDR3 DNA follows: TGTGCCAGCAGCCAAGATCCCAGGGGCCCAACAACCAATCAGCCCCAGCATTTT. It encodes CASSQDPRGPTTNQPQHF. This chain joins TRBV4-2 and TRBJ1-5; D possibly corresponds to TRBD1 (6 bases). The CDR3 runs to 18 residues. Between the trimmed V and J ends, which lost 0 bases and 3 bases, there was a span of 18 bases. The germline gives CDR1 LGHNA, CDR2 YNFKEQ.